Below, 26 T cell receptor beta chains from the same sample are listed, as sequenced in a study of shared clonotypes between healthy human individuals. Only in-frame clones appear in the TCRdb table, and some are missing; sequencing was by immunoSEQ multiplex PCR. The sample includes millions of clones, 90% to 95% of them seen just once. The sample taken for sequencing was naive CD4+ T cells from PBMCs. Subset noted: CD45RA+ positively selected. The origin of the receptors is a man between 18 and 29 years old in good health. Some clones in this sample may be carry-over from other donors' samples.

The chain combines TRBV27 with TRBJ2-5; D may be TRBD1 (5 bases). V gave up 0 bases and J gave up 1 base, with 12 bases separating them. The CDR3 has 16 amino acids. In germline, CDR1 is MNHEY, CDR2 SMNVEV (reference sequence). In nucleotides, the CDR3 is TGTGCCAGCAGTTTATCGCTGCCAGACAGCCAAGAGACCCAGTACTTC. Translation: CASSLSLPDSQETQYF.

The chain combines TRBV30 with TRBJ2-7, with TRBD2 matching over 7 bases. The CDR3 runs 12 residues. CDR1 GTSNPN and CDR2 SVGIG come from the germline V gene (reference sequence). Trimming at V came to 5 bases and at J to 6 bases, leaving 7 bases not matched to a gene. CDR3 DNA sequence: TGTGCCTGGGGGGCGGGAGCTCTCGAGCAGTACTTC. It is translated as CAWGAGALEQYF.

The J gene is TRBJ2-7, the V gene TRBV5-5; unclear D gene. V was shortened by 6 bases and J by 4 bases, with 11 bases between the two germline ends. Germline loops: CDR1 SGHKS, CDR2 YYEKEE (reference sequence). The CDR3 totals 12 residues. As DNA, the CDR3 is TGTGCCAGCACCCTAAGCAGTTACGAGCAGTACTTC. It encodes CASTLSSYEQYF.

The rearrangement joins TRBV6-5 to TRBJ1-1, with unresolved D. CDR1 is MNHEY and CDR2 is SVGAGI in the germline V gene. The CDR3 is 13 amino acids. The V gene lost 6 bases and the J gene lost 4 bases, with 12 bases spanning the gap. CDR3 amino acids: CASSYGLATEAFF. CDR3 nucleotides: TGTGCCAGCAGCTACGGCCTGGCCACTGAAGCTTTCTTT.

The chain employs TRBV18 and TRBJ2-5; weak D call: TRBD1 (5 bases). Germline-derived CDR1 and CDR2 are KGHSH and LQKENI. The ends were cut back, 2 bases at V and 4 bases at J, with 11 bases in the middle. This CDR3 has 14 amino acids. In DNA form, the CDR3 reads TGTGCCAGCTCACCAGATCGGCAGGGAGAGACCCAGTACTTC. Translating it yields CASSPDRQGETQYF.

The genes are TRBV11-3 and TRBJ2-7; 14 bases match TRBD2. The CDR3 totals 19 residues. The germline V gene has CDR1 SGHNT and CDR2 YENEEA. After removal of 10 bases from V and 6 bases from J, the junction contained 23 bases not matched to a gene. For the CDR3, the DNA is TGTGCCATCTATCGGGACAAGGGACTAGCGGGAGACGGGATAGGCGAGCAGTACTTC. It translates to CAIYRDKGLAGDGIGEQYF.

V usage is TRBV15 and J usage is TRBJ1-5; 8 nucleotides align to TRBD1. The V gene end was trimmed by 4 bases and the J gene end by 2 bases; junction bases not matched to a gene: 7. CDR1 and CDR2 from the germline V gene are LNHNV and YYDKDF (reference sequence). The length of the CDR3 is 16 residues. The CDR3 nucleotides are TGTGCCACCAGCAAGCCGGCAGGGGGCCGCAATCAGCCCCAGCATTTT. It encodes CATSKPAGGRNQPQHF.

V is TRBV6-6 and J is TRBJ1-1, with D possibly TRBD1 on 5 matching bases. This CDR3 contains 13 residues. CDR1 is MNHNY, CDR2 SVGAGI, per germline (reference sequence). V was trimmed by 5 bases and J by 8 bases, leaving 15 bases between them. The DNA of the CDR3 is TGTGCCAGCAGTAGTGGGGGGAGTAGGGAAGCTTTCTTT. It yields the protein CASSSGGSREAFF.

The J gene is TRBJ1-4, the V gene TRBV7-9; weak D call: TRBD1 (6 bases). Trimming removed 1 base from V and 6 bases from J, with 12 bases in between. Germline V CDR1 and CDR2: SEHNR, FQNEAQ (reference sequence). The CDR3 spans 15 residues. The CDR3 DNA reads TGTGCCAGCAGCTTAGGGGCAGGGGTCGATGAAAAACTGTTTTTT. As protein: CASSLGAGVDEKLFF.

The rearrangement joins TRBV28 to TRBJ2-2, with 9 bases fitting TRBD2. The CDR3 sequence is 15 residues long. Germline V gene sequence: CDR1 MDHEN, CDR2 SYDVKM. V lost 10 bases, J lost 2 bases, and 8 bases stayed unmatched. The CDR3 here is CATELAGRNTGELFF. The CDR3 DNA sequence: TGTGCCACCGAGCTAGCGGGAAGAAACACCGGGGAGCTGTTTTTT.

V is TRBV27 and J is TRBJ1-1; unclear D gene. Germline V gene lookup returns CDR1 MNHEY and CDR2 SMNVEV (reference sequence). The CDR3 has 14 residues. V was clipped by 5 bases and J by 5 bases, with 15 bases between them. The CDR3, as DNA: TGTGCCAGCAGTCCCTACACCCAGCGGACTGAAGCTTTCTTT. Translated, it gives CASSPYTQRTEAFF.

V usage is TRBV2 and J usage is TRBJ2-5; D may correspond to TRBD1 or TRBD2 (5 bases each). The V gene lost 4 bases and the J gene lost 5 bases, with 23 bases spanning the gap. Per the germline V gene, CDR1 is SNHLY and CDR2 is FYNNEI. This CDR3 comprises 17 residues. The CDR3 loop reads CASSGGRSKGPPETQYF. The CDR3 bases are TGTGCCAGCAGTGGGGGCAGATCCAAGGGACCGCCGGAGACCCAGTACTTC. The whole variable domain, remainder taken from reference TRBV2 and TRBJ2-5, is EPEVTQTPSHQVTQMGQEVILRCVPISNHLYFYWYRQILGQKVEFLVSFYNNEISEKSEIFDDQFSVERPDGSNFTLKIRSTKLEDSAMYFCASSGGRSKGPPETQYFGPGTRLLVL.

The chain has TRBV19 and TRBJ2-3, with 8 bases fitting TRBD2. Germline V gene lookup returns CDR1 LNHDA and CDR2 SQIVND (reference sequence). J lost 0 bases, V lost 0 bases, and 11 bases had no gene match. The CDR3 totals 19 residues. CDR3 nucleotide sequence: TGTGCCAGTAGTATAGACCGGCGGGAGGTCCCCGCTAGCACAGATACGCAGTATTTT. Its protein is CASSIDRREVPASTDTQYF. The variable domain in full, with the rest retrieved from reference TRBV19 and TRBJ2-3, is DGGITQSPKYLFRKEGQNVTLSCEQNLNHDAMYWYRQDPGQGLRLIYYSQIVNDFQKGDIAEGYSVSREKKESFPLTVTSAQKNPTAFYLCASSIDRREVPASTDTQYFGPGTRLTVL.

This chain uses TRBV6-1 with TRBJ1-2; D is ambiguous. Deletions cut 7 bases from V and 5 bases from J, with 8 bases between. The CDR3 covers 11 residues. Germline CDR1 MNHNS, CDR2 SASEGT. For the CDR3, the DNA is TGTGCCAGCAATCAGAATTATGGCTACACCTTC. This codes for CASNQNYGYTF.

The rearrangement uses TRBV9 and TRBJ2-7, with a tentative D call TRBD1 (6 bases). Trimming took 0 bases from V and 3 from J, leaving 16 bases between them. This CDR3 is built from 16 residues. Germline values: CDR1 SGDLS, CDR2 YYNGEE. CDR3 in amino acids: CASSVEGGVKRYEQYF. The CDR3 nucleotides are TGTGCCAGCAGCGTAGAAGGGGGTGTGAAGCGCTACGAGCAGTACTTC. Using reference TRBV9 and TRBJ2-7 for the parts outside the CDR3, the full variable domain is DSGVTQTPKHLITATGQRVTLRCSPRSGDLSVYWYQQSLDQGLQFLIQYYNGEERAKGNILERFSAQQFPDLHSELNLSSLELGDSALYFCASSVEGGVKRYEQYFGPGTRLTVT.

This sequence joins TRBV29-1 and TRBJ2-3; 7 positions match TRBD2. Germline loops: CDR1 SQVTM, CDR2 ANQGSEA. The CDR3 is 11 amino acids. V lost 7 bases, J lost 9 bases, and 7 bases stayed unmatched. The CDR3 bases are TGCAGCGCTGCTGGGCGGGAGACGCAGTATTTT. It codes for CSAAGRETQYF.

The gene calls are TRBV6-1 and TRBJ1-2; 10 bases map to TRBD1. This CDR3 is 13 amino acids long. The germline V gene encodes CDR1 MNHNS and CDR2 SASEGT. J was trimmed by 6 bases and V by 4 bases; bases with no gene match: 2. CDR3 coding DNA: TGTGCCAGCAGTGCCGGGACAGGGGATGGCTACACCTTC. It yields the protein CASSAGTGDGYTF.

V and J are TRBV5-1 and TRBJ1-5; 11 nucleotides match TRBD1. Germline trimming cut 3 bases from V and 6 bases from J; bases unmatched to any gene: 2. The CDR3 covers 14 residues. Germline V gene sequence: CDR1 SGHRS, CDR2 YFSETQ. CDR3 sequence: CASSSGQGVQPQHF. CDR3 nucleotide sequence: TGCGCCAGCAGCTCGGGACAGGGGGTTCAGCCCCAGCATTTT.

The CDR3 here is CASSIATGGWREKLFF. For the CDR3, the DNA is TGTGCCAGTAGTATAGCCACAGGGGGTTGGCGTGAAAAACTGTTTTTT. This rearrangement joins TRBV19 to TRBJ1-4; 8 bases align to TRBD1. Germline lookup yields CDR1 LNHDA and CDR2 SQIVND (reference sequence). The V segment lost 1 base and the J segment 7 bases; nucleotides outside the gene matches: 8. The CDR3 totals 16 residues.

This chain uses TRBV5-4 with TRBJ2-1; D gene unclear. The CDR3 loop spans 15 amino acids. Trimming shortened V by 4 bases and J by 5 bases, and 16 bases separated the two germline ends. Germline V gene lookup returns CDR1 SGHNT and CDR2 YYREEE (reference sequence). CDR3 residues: CASSPRTAADNEQFF. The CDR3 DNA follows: TGTGCCAGCAGCCCCCGGACGGCCGCCGACAATGAGCAGTTCTTC.

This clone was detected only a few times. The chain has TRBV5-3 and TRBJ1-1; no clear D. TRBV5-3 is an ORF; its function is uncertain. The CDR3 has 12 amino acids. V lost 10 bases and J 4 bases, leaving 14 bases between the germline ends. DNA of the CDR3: TGTGCCCCCCGGTCTGGGAGCACTGAAGCTTTCTTT. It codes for CAPRSGSTEAFF.

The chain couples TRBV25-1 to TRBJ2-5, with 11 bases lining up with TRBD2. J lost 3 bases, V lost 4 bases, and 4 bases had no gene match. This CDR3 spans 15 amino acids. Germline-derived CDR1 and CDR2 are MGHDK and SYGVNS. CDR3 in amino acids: CASSGAGLAEETQYF. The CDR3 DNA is TGTGCCAGCAGTGGAGCGGGACTAGCGGAAGAGACCCAGTACTTC.

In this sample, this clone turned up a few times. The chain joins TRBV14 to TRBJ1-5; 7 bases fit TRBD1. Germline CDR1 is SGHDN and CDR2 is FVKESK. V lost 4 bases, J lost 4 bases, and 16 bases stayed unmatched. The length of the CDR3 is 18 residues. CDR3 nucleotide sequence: TGTGCCAGCAGCCGAACACCCCGACAGGGACCTCTTAATCAGCCCCAGCATTTT. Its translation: CASSRTPRQGPLNQPQHF. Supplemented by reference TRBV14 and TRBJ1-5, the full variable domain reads EAGVTQFPSHSVIEKGQTVTLRCDPISGHDNLYWYRRVMGKEIKFLLHFVKESKQDESGMPNNRFLAERTGGTYSTLKVQPAELEDSGVYFCASSRTPRQGPLNQPQHFGDGTRLSIL.

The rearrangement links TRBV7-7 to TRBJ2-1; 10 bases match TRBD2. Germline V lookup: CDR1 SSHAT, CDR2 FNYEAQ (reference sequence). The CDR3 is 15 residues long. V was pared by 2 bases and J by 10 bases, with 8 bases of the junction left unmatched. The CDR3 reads CASSLLAGDLGEQFF. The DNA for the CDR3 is TGTGCCAGCAGCTTACTAGCGGGAGATTTGGGCGAGCAGTTCTTC.

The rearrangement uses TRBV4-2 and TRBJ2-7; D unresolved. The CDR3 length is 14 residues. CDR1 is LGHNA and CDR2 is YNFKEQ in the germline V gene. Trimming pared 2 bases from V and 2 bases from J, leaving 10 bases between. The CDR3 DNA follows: TGTGCCAGCAGCCAACCCTCAGTACCCTACGAGCAGTACTTC. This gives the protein CASSQPSVPYEQYF.

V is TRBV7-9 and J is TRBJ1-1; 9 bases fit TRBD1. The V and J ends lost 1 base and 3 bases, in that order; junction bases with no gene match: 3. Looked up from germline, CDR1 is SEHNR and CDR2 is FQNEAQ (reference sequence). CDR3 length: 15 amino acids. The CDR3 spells CASSLGDRDYTEAFF. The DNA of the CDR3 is TGTGCCAGCAGCTTAGGGGACAGGGATTACACTGAAGCTTTCTTT.